This is a list of T cell receptor beta chains from one sample in a study of cytomegalovirus exposure and HLA in healthy donors. Method: immunoSEQ multiplex PCR; TCRdb's copy keeps in-frame clones and lacks some. The sample has some 150,000 clones, 70% to 75% seen once. The sample was PBMCs. The receptors here all came from a woman aged 30 to 39 in good health and CMV-seronegative. The CDR3 runs from the conserved cysteine through the conserved F or W. D genes are given only for firm matches. Clone size, where shown, is once, few, many, or a class for clones that have expanded.

v_call,d_call,clone_size,j_call,cdr3_length,cdr3_nt,cdr3_aa
TRBV18,NA,NA,TRBJ2-2,14,TGTGCCAGCCGTTCTGCGGGTCTGGTCGGGGAGCTGTTTTTT,CASRSAGLVGELFF
TRBV6-1,NA,NA,TRBJ2-7,15,TGTGCCAGCATACCCTGGGGGCGGAGCTCCTACGAGCAGTACTTC,CASIPWGRSSYEQYF
TRBV5-1,TRBD1,once,TRBJ1-4,15,TGCGCCAGCAGCCAGCAGGGACAGGGGAATGAAAAACTGTTTTTT,CASSQQGQGNEKLFF
TRBV28,TRBD1,NA,TRBJ2-7,13,TGTGCCAGCAGTCCCCCCGACAGGGACGAGCAGTACTTC,CASSPPDRDEQYF
TRBV27,TRBD2,NA,TRBJ2-1,15,TGTGCCAGCAGTTTATTAGCGGGAGCGAGCAATGAGCAGTTCTTC,CASSLLAGASNEQFF
TRBV15,NA,NA,TRBJ1-4,15,TGTGCCACCAGCAGGAGGGGGAAGGAGGATGAAAAACTGTTTTTT,CATSRRGKEDEKLFF
TRBV28,NA,NA,TRBJ2-7,15,TGTGCCAGCAGTCCACCCGGCGACAGAGCCTACGAGCAGTACTTC,CASSPPGDRAYEQYF
TRBV5-1,TRBD2,NA,TRBJ2-3,17,TGCGCCAGCAGTGGAGGGACTAGCGGAGGCGGGGTGGATACGCAGTATTTT,CASSGGTSGGGVDTQYF
TRBV7-8,NA,NA,TRBJ1-5,11,TGTGCCAGCAGCTTCGGTCAGCCCCAGCATTTT,CASSFGQPQHF
TRBV30,TRBD1,NA,TRBJ1-2,14,TGTGCCTGGAGACGGACAGGGCAGGACTATGGCTACACCTTC,CAWRRTGQDYGYTF
TRBV2,NA,NA,TRBJ1-2,13,TGTGCCAGTATCTTAGGAACAGTCTATGGCTACACCTTC,CASILGTVYGYTF
TRBV9,TRBD1,NA,TRBJ1-2,13,TGTGCCAGCAGCGTACTTGGACAGGGCCCCTACACCTTC,CASSVLGQGPYTF
TRBV2,NA,NA,TRBJ2-7,14,TGTGCCAGCAGTTGGGGTCAGGGGGGCCACGAGCAGTACTTC,CASSWGQGGHEQYF
TRBV5-4,TRBD1,few,TRBJ2-4,9,TGTGCCAGAAGACAGGGTCAGTACTTC,CARRQGQYF
TRBV18,TRBD2,NA,TRBJ2-1,15,TGTGCCAGCTCACCCGGACTAGCGCGGTACAATGAGCAGTTCTTC,CASSPGLARYNEQFF
TRBV6-1,NA,few,TRBJ2-2,15,TGTGCCAGCAGTCCCCAGGGGACCCTGGACGGGGAGCTGTTTTTT,CASSPQGTLDGELFF
TRBV5-1,NA,NA,TRBJ2-2,14,TGCGCCAGCAGCTTTGAGGCGGGCACCGGGGAGCTGTTTTTT,CASSFEAGTGELFF
TRBV7-9,NA,NA,TRBJ1-1,13,TGTGCCAGTCGGGACACCGCCGTGACTGAAGCTTTCTTT,CASRDTAVTEAFF
TRBV7-6,NA,NA,TRBJ2-7,14,TGTGCCAGCAGCGTCGCTCGCCTGGGCCACGAGCAGTACTTC,CASSVARLGHEQYF
TRBV10-3,TRBD2,NA,TRBJ2-3,21,TGTGCCATCAGTGAGTCTGGGACTAGCGGGGGGGAGGAGGGTAGCACAGATACGCAGTATTTT,CAISESGTSGGEEGSTDTQYF
TRBV18,NA,NA,TRBJ1-4,13,TGTGCCAGCTCACCCGCAACTAATGAAAAACTGTTTTTT,CASSPATNEKLFF
TRBV27,NA,NA,TRBJ2-5,13,TGTGCCAGCAGTTTAAATATCGGGGAGACCCAGTACTTC,CASSLNIGETQYF